One and the same sample provided the 21 T cell receptor beta chains below, sequenced in a study of OX40 agonist ivuxolimab in advanced cancers. TCRdb's copy holds only in-frame clones and misses some; the assay was immunoSEQ multiplex PCR. The table has about 68,000 clones, 84% seen once. The sequenced sample was CD4+ or CD8+ T cells sorted from blood, obtained in a trial of the OX40 agonist ivuxolimab. These receptors came from an adult with an advanced solid tumor such as melanoma, head and neck, liver or kidney cancer.

This clone was seen a single time. V is TRBV5-8 and J is TRBJ1-1, with TRBD1 matching over 8 bases. Trimming cost V 1 base and J 3 bases; bases outside gene matches: 2. The CDR3 is made up of 14 amino acids. The germline CDR1 and CDR2 sequences are SGHTS and YDEGEE. CDR3 residues: CASSLQGADTEAFF. CDR3 bases: TGTGCCAGCAGCTTGCAGGGGGCGGACACTGAAGCTTTCTTT. Complete variable domain (other parts from reference TRBV5-8 and TRBJ1-1): EAGVTQSPTHLIKTRGQQATLRCSPISGHTSVYWYQQALGLGLQFLLWYDEGEERNRGNFPPRFSGRQFPNYSSELNVNALELEDSALYLCASSLQGADTEAFFGQGTRLTVV.

There are a few counts of this clone. The chain combines TRBV6-4 with TRBJ1-5, with D possibly TRBD1 on 6 matching bases. V lost 0 bases to trimming and J lost 6 bases, with 18 bases between them. The CDR3 is 17 residues long. Germline CDR1 is MRHNA and CDR2 is SNTAGT. CDR3 residues: CASSDSIRPGEPQPQHF. The CDR3 DNA sequence: TGTGCCAGCAGTGACTCGATTCGGCCAGGGGAACCTCAGCCCCAGCATTTT.

This chain links TRBV7-9 with TRBJ2-5; 12 bases agree with TRBD2. V shed 5 bases and J 4 bases; nucleotides not matched to a gene: 5. The CDR3 runs 15 residues. Germline lookup yields CDR1 SEHNR and CDR2 FQNEAQ (reference sequence). The CDR3 DNA sequence: TGTGCCAGCAGCCCCCCGGGACTAGCGGGAGAGACCCAGTACTTC. Translated: CASSPPGLAGETQYF.

The chain is built from TRBV6-5 and TRBJ2-3, with D possibly being TRBD2 (6 bases). V lost 6 bases and J 6 bases, leaving 13 bases between the germline ends. This CDR3 region has 13 residues. CDR1 and CDR2 (germline): MNHEY, SVGAGI. The CDR3 bases are TGTGCCAGCAGCCTCGGGGCGGGGGATACGCAGTATTTT. Translating it yields CASSLGAGDTQYF.

The genes are TRBV28 and TRBJ2-3; weak D call: TRBD2 (5 bases). With 5 bases removed from V and 2 bases from J, the gap between germline ends came to 14 bases. This CDR3 has 15 amino acids. The germline V gene encodes CDR1 MDHEN and CDR2 SYDVKM. CDR3 nucleotide sequence: TGTGCCAGCAGTCCTAGCTTTGGGTACACAGATACGCAGTATTTT. It codes for CASSPSFGYTDTQYF.

The chain employs TRBV9 and TRBJ2-7, with 9 bases that match TRBD1. Trimming cost V 0 bases and J 2 bases; bases outside gene matches: 3. The CDR3 is 15 amino acids. Germline CDR1 is SGDLS and CDR2 is YYNGEE. This chain's CDR3 is CASSVGGTGPYEQYF. In DNA, the CDR3 is TGTGCCAGCAGCGTAGGGGGGACAGGGCCCTACGAGCAGTACTTC.

This chain uses TRBV5-1 with TRBJ2-7, with D possibly being TRBD1 or TRBD2 (5 bases each). Germline V gene sequence: CDR1 SGHRS, CDR2 YFSETQ. This CDR3 contains 14 residues. V lost 7 bases to trimming and J lost 3 bases, with 17 bases between them. CDR3 nucleotides: TGCGCCAGCGCCCTATCTGGGACGAACTACGAGCAGTACTTC. Amino acids: CASALSGTNYEQYF.

This rearrangement joins TRBV4-3 to TRBJ2-1; 15 nucleotides line up with TRBD2. CDR3 size: 16 residues. The junction had 4 bases not matched to a gene; V was cut back by 3 bases and J by 7 bases. Germline V lookup: CDR1 LGHNA, CDR2 YSLEER. CDR3 bases: TGCGCCAGCAGCCATGGGGGGACTAGCGGGAGGAATGAGCAGTTCTTC. It encodes CASSHGGTSGRNEQFF.

The genes are TRBV7-2 and TRBJ2-1; 7 nucleotides align to TRBD2. The CDR3 consists of 13 residues. The V and J ends lost 0 bases and 8 bases, in that order; junction bases with no gene match: 1. Germline V gene data show CDR1 as SGHTA and CDR2 as FQGNSA. The DNA for the CDR3 is TGTGCCAGCAGCTTAGCGCGGGGGTATGAGCAGTTCTTC. Translated: CASSLARGYEQFF.

This sequence joins TRBV7-6 and TRBJ2-5, with 8 bases lining up with TRBD2. The CDR3 sequence is 13 residues long. V lost 5 bases and J lost 7; bases outside the gene matches: 6. Germline CDR1 is SGHVS and CDR2 is FNYEAQ. CDR3 in DNA: TGTGCCAGCAGCGCCGGGGGGGCGGGGACCCAGTACTTC. It yields the protein CASSAGGAGTQYF.

The rearrangement links TRBV6-1 to TRBJ2-2, with a tentative D call TRBD2 (5 bases). The germline V gene encodes CDR1 MNHNS and CDR2 SASEGT. This CDR3 has 16 amino acids. V lost 1 base, J lost 1 base, and 10 bases lay in between. The chain's CDR3 is CASSEVADLNTGELFF. The CDR3 DNA sequence: TGTGCCAGCAGTGAAGTCGCGGACTTGAACACCGGGGAGCTGTTTTTT.

V is TRBV7-9 and J is TRBJ2-7, with 11 bases fitting TRBD2. CDR1 is SEHNR, CDR2 FQNEAQ, per germline (reference sequence). V dropped 4 bases and J dropped 4; count of bases not matched to a gene: 3. The CDR3 extends over 14 amino acids. This CDR3 is CASSSSGRRYEQYF. The CDR3 bases are TGTGCCAGCAGCTCTAGCGGGAGGAGATACGAGCAGTACTTC.

The chain is built from TRBV14 and TRBJ2-3; 11 nucleotides agree with TRBD2. The CDR3 extends over 15 amino acids. V shed 9 bases and J 7 bases; nucleotides not matched to a gene: 12. Germline CDR1 and CDR2: SGHDN and FVKESK. This chain's CDR3 is CASSVLAGGGYTQYF. CDR3 sequence (DNA): TGTGCCAGTTCAGTCCTAGCGGGAGGAGGGTATACGCAGTATTTT.

This clone was detected only a few times. J is TRBJ2-2 and V is TRBV4-2, with TRBD2 matching 7 bases. The CDR3 has 14 residues. Germline V gene lookup returns CDR1 LGHNA and CDR2 YNFKEQ. V lost 3 bases to trimming and J lost 7 bases; unmatched junction nucleotides: 5. CDR3 residues: CASSHGAGDGELFF. In DNA, the CDR3 is TGTGCCAGCAGCCATGGGGCGGGGGACGGGGAGCTGTTTTTT.

This chain joins TRBV6-1 and TRBJ2-7; a weak D match, TRBD1 (6 bases). This CDR3 comprises 12 residues. Trimming removed 6 bases from V and 7 bases from J, with 13 bases in between. Germline V gene sequence: CDR1 MNHNS, CDR2 SASEGT. CDR3 bases: TGTGCCAGCAGCGTTACAGGGATTGAGCAGTACTTC. This sequence encodes CASSVTGIEQYF.

The gene calls are TRBV5-1 and TRBJ2-3; TRBD2 agrees at 7 bases. This CDR3 contains 14 residues. Trimming cost V 2 bases and J 4 bases; bases outside gene matches: 4. The germline V gene has CDR1 SGHRS and CDR2 YFSETQ. DNA of the CDR3: TGCGCCAGCAGCTTAGGGACTAATGCAGATACGCAGTATTTT. Amino acid sequence: CASSLGTNADTQYF.

The chain employs TRBV5-1 and TRBJ2-1; no clear D. Germline CDR1 reads SGHRS; CDR2 reads YFSETQ. The ends were cut back, 5 bases at V and 5 bases at J, with 8 bases in the middle. CDR3 length equals 12 residues. CDR3 in DNA: TGCGCCAGCAGGGAAGGTAACAATGAGCAGTTCTTC. Protein product: CASREGNNEQFF.

The rearrangement links TRBV27 to TRBJ1-2; unclear D gene. V lost 5 bases and J lost 0, with 7 bases in between. CDR1 MNHEY and CDR2 SMNVEV come from the germline V gene (reference sequence). The CDR3 has 13 amino acids. CDR3 sequence: CASSEKANYGYTF. The DNA of the CDR3 is TGTGCCAGCAGTGAAAAAGCTAACTATGGCTACACCTTC.

The chain recombines TRBV5-1 with TRBJ2-3; tentative D call: TRBD2 (6 bases). V was shortened by 0 bases and J by 2 bases, with 16 bases between the two germline ends. The CDR3 sequence is 17 residues long. Germline values: CDR1 SGHRS, CDR2 YFSETQ. The CDR3 here is CASSLASGGMATDTQYF. The CDR3 DNA follows: TGCGCCAGCAGCTTGGCTTCGGGCGGGATGGCCACAGATACGCAGTATTTT.

The V and J genes are TRBV7-9 and TRBJ2-7, with a weak D call TRBD2 (5 bases). Trimming pared 4 bases from V and 7 bases from J, leaving 20 bases between. The germline gives CDR1 SEHNR, CDR2 FQNEAQ (reference sequence). The CDR3 runs to 15 residues. CDR3 nucleotide sequence: TGTGCCAGCAGCTCAATCCGGGAACCGTCGGGGGAGCAGTACTTC. Its protein product is CASSSIREPSGEQYF.

The J gene is TRBJ2-7, the V gene TRBV28; no definite D call. V was trimmed by 5 bases and J by 4 bases, leaving 15 bases between them. The CDR3 has 14 residues. Germline CDR1 is MDHEN and CDR2 is SYDVKM. DNA for the CDR3: TGTGCCAGCAGTCCACTCTTGGGATGGTACGAGCAGTACTTC. Its translation: CASSPLLGWYEQYF.